This is a list of T cell receptor beta chains from one sample in a study of cytomegalovirus exposure and HLA in healthy donors. Sequenced by immunoSEQ multiplex PCR; TCRdb stores in-frame clones only, minus some. The sample lists about 98,000 clones; roughly 89% were seen once. The sequencing input was PBMCs. The receptor set was obtained from a woman aged 30 to 39 in good health and CMV-seronegative. The CDR3 runs from the conserved cysteine through the conserved F or W. Each record gives: CDR3 DNA, CDR3 protein, clone size, D gene, J gene, V gene. The D gene is left open where the match is weak. Expanded clones are given a class, and other clones once, few, many or no size at all.

TGTGCCAGCAGCTTAAGCAGGTTAACTGAAGCTTTCTTT CASSLSRLTEAFF NA NA TRBJ1-1 TRBV7-2
TGTGCCAGCAGCTTAATCCACAGGTATTCACCCCTCCACTTT CASSLIHRYSPLHF NA NA TRBJ1-6 TRBV7-2
TGTGCCACCAGCCGCCAGGTTCGACCCGAGCAGTACTTC CATSRQVRPEQYF NA NA TRBJ2-7 TRBV15
TGTGCCACCAGCCTCCAGGGGGGAGTGCAGTTCTTC CATSLQGGVQFF NA NA TRBJ2-1 TRBV15
TGCGCCAGCAGTGGGCTAGCGGGTCCTTACAATGAGCAGTTCTTC CASSGLAGPYNEQFF NA TRBD2 TRBJ2-1 TRBV10-1
TGTGCCAGCAGCCTACAGGCGGGGGCGACAGATACGCAGTATTTT CASSLQAGATDTQYF NA NA TRBJ2-3 TRBV7-3
TGTGCCACAACCCCCGTAGCGGGGACCCCCAACGAGCAGTACTTC CATTPVAGTPNEQYF NA TRBD2 TRBJ2-7 TRBV7-6
TGTGCCAGCAGTCCGACAGGGAGGGAGCAGTACTTC CASSPTGREQYF NA NA TRBJ2-7 TRBV27
TGCGCCAGCAGCCCAAAACAGGGACCAGGGTACGAGCAGTACTTC CASSPKQGPGYEQYF NA NA TRBJ2-7 TRBV5-1
TGCGCCAGCAGCCCGGGGACTGGGAGAGAGACCCAGTACTTC CASSPGTGRETQYF few NA TRBJ2-5 TRBV5-1
TGTGCCAGCAGCTTATTAACTAGCGCTACCTACGAGCAGTACTTC CASSLLTSATYEQYF NA TRBD2 TRBJ2-7 TRBV7-6
TGTGCCAGCAGCCTCCGGGACTACTCCTACAATGAGCAGTTCTTC CASSLRDYSYNEQFF few TRBD2 TRBJ2-1 TRBV9
TGTGCCAGCAGCTCCACAGGGTACGAGCAGTACTTC CASSSTGYEQYF NA NA TRBJ2-7 TRBV6-6
TGCGCCAGCAGCTTGGTAGGGGAAAGCTATGGCTACACCTTC CASSLVGESYGYTF NA NA TRBJ1-2 TRBV5-1
TGTGCCAGCAGTCGATGGGGACAGGGGGGTTCACCCCTCCACTTT CASSRWGQGGSPLHF few TRBD1 TRBJ1-6 TRBV27
TGTGCCAGCAGTCCCGACAGGGGCCGAGCCTACGAGCAGTACTTC CASSPDRGRAYEQYF NA TRBD1 TRBJ2-7 TRBV27
TGCAGCGTTCGTTCCGGGATCAACACCGGGGAGCTGTTTTTT CSVRSGINTGELFF NA NA TRBJ2-2 TRBV29-1
TGCGCCAGCAGCTTGCAGGGGGATCGCACAGATACGCAGTATTTT CASSLQGDRTDTQYF NA TRBD1 TRBJ2-3 TRBV5-1
TGTGCCAGCAGCGTTTCCGGGACACCTTACACTGAAGCTTTCTTT CASSVSGTPYTEAFF NA NA TRBJ1-1 TRBV9
TGCGCTTCAGGGGTGGATGATCAGCCCCAGCATTTT CASGVDDQPQHF NA NA TRBJ1-5 TRBV10-2
TGTGCCAGCGGGACAGCAACTAACACCGGGGAGCTGTTTTTT CASGTATNTGELFF NA TRBD1 TRBJ2-2 TRBV18
TGTGCCAGCAGCTCGACCGGGACAGGGGCTCGCGAGCAGTACTTC CASSSTGTGAREQYF NA TRBD1 TRBJ2-7 TRBV7-9
TGTGCCACCAAGGGGACAGGGGGACGGGGCTCCTACGAGCAGTACTTC CATKGTGGRGSYEQYF NA TRBD1 TRBJ2-7 TRBV27
TGTGCCAGCAGCGCCCGGACAGGGGCAGGACCCCTCCACTTT CASSARTGAGPLHF NA TRBD1 TRBJ1-6 TRBV9
TGCGCCAGCAGCCCCCGGACACCCGACTATGGCTACACCTTC CASSPRTPDYGYTF NA NA TRBJ1-2 TRBV4-3
TGTGCCAGCAGTCCGGGACAGGGGTACAATGAGCAGTTCTTC CASSPGQGYNEQFF NA TRBD1 TRBJ2-1 TRBV6-5
TGTGCCAGCAGAACCCGGGACAGGGACTATGGCTACACCTTC CASRTRDRDYGYTF NA TRBD1 TRBJ1-2 TRBV27
TGTGCCAGCAGCCCCGACAGGTACCAACCGAACACCGGGGAGCTGTTTTTT CASSPDRYQPNTGELFF NA NA TRBJ2-2 TRBV14